The source of this TCR beta chain is a study of CD8 T cells in Susac syndrome. An input of roughly 0.45 to 1 ug of RNA was subjected to reverse transcription using random hexamers. The authors amplified TCR beta CDR3 across 54 Vbeta and 13 Jbeta using immunoSEQ multiplex PCR. TCRdb itself ran the immunoSEQ multiplex PCR reads through MiXCR, one entry per CDR3 protein. Among 180,000 or so distinct CDR3 sequences listed, around 94% were seen once. Germline V gene lookup returns CDR1 SGHDN and CDR2 FVKESK. The CDR3 consists of 13 residues. Between the trimmed V and J ends, which lost 3 bases and 10 bases, there was a span of 12 bases. The study sequenced TCR beta in blood CD8+ and CD4+ T cells. The control group consisted of healthy donors matched for age and sex. TEMRA cells were FACS-enriched, while CD8+ and CD4+ T cells were negatively isolated.

Source material: CD4+ T cells from PBMCs. The chain carries TRBV14 and TRBJ1-4; D possibly corresponds to TRBD1 (6 bases). The origin of this receptor is a human donor in good health. The CDR3 DNA follows: TGTGCCAGCAGCCAGCAGGGGAGGGCAAAACTGTTTTTT. It translates to CASSQQGRAKLFF.